This entry concerns a single TCR beta chain. These data are taken from a study of identical twins. MiXCR, applied by TCRdb to the 5' RACE reads, yields one record per CDR3 protein. The sample lists 550,000 to 700,000 distinct CDR3 sequences; 21% were seen once. V lost 7 bases, J lost 2 bases, and 15 bases lay in between. Germline CDR1 is ENHRY and CDR2 is SYGVKD. The CDR3 contains 14 residues. These data also formed part of another study, on T cells expressing NK-cell markers.

The sequenced sample consisted of PBMCs. This sequence was found in a woman aged 18-29 years in good health. V is TRBV10-3 and J is TRBJ2-7, with TRBD1 as a possible D gene (6 bases). The CDR3 sequence is CAIKDMTGTYEQYF. The DNA for the CDR3 is TGTGCCATCAAGGATATGACAGGAACCTACGAGCAGTACTTC.